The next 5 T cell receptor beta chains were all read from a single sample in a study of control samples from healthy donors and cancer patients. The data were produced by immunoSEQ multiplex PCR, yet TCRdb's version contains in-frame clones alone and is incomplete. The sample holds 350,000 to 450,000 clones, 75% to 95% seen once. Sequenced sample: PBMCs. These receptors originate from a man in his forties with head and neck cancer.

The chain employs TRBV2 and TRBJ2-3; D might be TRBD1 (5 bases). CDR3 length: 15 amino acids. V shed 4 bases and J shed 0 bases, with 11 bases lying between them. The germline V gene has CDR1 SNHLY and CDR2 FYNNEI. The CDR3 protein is CASSVVRTSTDTQYF. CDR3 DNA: TGTGCCAGCAGTGTGGTCAGGACAAGCACAGATACGCAGTATTTT.

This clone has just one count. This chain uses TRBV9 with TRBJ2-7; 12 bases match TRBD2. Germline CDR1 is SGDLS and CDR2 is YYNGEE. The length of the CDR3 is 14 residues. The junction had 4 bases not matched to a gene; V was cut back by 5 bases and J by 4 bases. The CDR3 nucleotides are TGTGCCAGCAGTACTAGCGGGGGGACTTACGAGCAGTACTTC. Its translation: CASSTSGGTYEQYF.

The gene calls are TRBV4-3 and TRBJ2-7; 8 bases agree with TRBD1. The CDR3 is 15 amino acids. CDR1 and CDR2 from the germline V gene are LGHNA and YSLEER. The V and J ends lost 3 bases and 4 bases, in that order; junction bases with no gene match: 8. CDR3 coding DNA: TGCGCCAGCAGCCATCGGACAGGGTCTTTTTACGAGCAGTACTTC. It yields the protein CASSHRTGSFYEQYF.

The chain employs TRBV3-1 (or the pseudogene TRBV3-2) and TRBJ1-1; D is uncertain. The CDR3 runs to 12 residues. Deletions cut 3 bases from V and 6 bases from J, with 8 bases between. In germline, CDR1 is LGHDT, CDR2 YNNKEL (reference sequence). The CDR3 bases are TGTGCCAGCAGCCAGAGGGAATCTGAAGCTTTCTTT. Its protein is CASSQRESEAFF.

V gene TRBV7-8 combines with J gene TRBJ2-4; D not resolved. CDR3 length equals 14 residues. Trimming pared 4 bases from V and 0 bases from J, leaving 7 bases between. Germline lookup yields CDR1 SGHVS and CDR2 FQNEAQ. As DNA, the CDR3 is TGTGCCAGCAGCTCGGACGAAGCCAAAAACATTCAGTACTTC. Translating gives CASSSDEAKNIQYF.